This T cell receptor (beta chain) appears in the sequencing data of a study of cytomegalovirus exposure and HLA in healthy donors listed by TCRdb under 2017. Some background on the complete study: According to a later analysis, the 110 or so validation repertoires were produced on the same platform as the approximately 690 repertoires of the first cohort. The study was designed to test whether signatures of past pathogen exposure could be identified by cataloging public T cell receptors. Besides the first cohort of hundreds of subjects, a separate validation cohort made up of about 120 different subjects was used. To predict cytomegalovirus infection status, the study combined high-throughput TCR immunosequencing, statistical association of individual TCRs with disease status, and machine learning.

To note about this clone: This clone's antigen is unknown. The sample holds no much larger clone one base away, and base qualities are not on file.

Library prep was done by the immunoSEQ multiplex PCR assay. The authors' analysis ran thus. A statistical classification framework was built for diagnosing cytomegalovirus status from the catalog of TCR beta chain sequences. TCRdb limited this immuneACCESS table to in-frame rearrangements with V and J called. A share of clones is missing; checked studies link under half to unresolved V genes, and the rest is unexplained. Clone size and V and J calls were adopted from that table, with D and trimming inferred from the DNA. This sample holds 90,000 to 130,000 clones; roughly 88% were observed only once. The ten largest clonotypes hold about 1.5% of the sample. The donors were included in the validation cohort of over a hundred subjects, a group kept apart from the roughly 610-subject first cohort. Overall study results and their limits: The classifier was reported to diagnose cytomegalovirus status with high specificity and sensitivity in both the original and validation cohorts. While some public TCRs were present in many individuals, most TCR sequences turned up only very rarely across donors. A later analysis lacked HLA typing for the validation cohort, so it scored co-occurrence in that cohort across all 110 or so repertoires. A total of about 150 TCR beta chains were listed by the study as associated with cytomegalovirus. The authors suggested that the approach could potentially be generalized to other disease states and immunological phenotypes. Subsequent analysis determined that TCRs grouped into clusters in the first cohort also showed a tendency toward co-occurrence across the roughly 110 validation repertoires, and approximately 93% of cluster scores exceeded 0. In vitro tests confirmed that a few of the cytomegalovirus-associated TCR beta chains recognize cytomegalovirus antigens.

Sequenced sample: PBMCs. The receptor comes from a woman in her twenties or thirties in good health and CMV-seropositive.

For the CDR3, the sequence is CASSLSGGGTEAFF. In nucleotides, the sequence is TGTGCCAGCAGCTTATCAGGGGGAGGAACTGAAGCTTTCTTT. The rearranged segments are TRBV5-6 and TRBJ1-1; 7 nucleotides in the junction match TRBD1. In the germline V gene, CDR1 corresponds to SGHDT and CDR2 to YYEEEE. CDR3 length: 14 amino acids, cysteine to phenylalanine. The sequence is cut down to CDR3 DNA, 42 bases in frame from base 1. V has 2 bases trimmed and J has 5 bases trimmed; junction bases matching no gene number 6.